These 27 T cell receptor beta chains were sequenced from one sample in a study of T cells after yellow fever vaccination. TCRdb processed the 5' RACE reads anew with MiXCR; each CDR3 protein has one entry. The profile shows around 160,000 distinct CDR3 sequences, around 7.2% of them singletons. The sequences come from CD4+ T cells sorted from PBMCs, collected less than 6 days after the first yellow fever vaccination. All receptors derive from a young man who received the YFV17D yellow fever vaccine.

This clonotype was seen a few times. The chain combines TRBV12-3 or TRBV12-4 with TRBJ2-5; 9 bases line up with TRBD2. V gave up 5 bases and J gave up 5 bases; unmatched junction bases: 24. There are 20 residues in the CDR3. The CDR3 region has the DNA TGTGCCAGCAGTCCGCGGCGGGGGGGCCTTTTCGTCGGGGATCGCGAGACCCAGTACTTC. Residues: CASSPRRGGLFVGDRETQYF.

This clonotype was detected many times. This sequence joins TRBV12-3 or TRBV12-4 and TRBJ2-3; perhaps TRBD1 as D (5 bases). V lost 6 bases to trimming and J lost 4 bases, with 14 bases between them. This CDR3 comprises 14 residues. The CDR3 protein is CASSRALGADTQYF. DNA of the CDR3: TGTGCCAGCAGCAGGGCCCTTGGGGCAGATACGCAGTATTTT.

This clonotype was observed many times. The rearrangement joins TRBV7-9 to TRBJ2-3; a possible D gene is TRBD2 (6 bases). V gave up 0 bases and J gave up 6 bases, with 13 bases separating them. CDR3 length: 15 residues. Germline CDR1 SEHNR, CDR2 FQNEAQ (reference sequence). CDR3 loop: CASSLAGRNRDTQYF. CDR3 sequence (DNA): TGTGCCAGCAGCTTAGCGGGGAGGAATAGGGATACGCAGTATTTT.

Notes on this clonotype: One end of the junction varies from germline; a read error may be responsible. Written as DNA, the CDR3 is TGCGCCAGCAGCCAAACAGGGGATAGCAATCGGCCCCAGCATTTT. Its protein is CASSQTGDSNRPQHF. This chain connects TRBV5-1 to TRBJ1-5, with TRBD1 matching 7 bases. CDR1 and CDR2 from the germline V gene are SGHRS and YFSETQ. This CDR3 is 15 amino acids long.

The chain combines TRBV29-1 with TRBJ1-1, with a weak D call TRBD1 (5 bases). This CDR3 is 14 amino acids long. Germline CDR1 SQVTM, CDR2 ANQGSEA. Trimming shortened V by 3 bases and J by 0 bases, and 11 bases separated the two germline ends. For the CDR3, the DNA is TGCAGCGTTGAGAGGGGCCACCTGAACACTGAAGCTTTCTTT. Translated: CSVERGHLNTEAFF.

Regarding this clonotype: A much bigger clone sits one base away, suggesting this may be a read error. The V gene is TRBV23-1, the J gene TRBJ2-1; D possibly corresponds to TRBD2 (6 bases). TRBV23-1 is recorded as an ORF, its role being uncertain. This CDR3 has 17 amino acids. CDR3 protein: CASSLWGGASSYNEQFF. The CDR3 bases are TGTGCCAGCAGCTTGTGGGGCGGGGCCAGCTCCTACAATGAGCAGTTCTTC.

This clonotype was picked up many times. This chain links TRBV7-2 with TRBJ1-3; D might be TRBD1 (5 bases). This CDR3 contains 14 residues. Looked up from germline, CDR1 is SGHTA and CDR2 is FQGNSA. V was cut by 3 bases and J by 0 bases, with 6 bases left in between. CDR3 protein: CASSLGTSGNTIYF. In DNA, the CDR3 is TGTGCCAGCAGCTTGGGGACCTCTGGAAACACCATATATTTT.

This clonotype has at least ten counts. V is TRBV5-1 and J is TRBJ2-5; possibly TRBD1 for D (6 bases). Germline lookup yields CDR1 SGHRS and CDR2 YFSETQ. Trimming stripped 4 bases from V and 2 bases from J, with 12 bases between. The CDR3 runs 14 residues. Here the CDR3 DNA reads TGCGCCAGCAGCGATCGACAGGCGCAAGAGACCCAGTACTTC. Its protein product is CASSDRQAQETQYF. Combining the CDR3 with reference TRBV5-1 and TRBJ2-5 gives the whole variable domain KAGVTQTPRYLIKTRGQQVTLSCSPISGHRSVSWYQQTPGQGLQFLFEYFSETQRNKGNFPGRFSGRQFSNSRSEMNVSTLELGDSALYLCASSDRQAQETQYFGPGTRLLVL.

This clonotype has more than one count but fewer than ten. The rearrangement uses TRBV7-9 and TRBJ2-4, with 7 bases identical to TRBD1. Germline assignment: CDR1 SEHNR and CDR2 FQNEAQ (reference sequence). After removal of 7 bases from V and 1 base from J, the junction contained 4 bases not matched to a gene. The CDR3 runs to 14 residues. The CDR3: CASTPTGAKNIQYF. In DNA, the CDR3 is TGTGCCAGCACCCCGACAGGGGCCAAAAACATTCAGTACTTC.

This chain uses TRBV6-5 with TRBJ1-2, with no clear D. Trimming shortened V by 6 bases and J by 4 bases, and 12 bases separated the two germline ends. Per the germline V gene, CDR1 is MNHEY and CDR2 is SVGAGI. The CDR3 extends over 13 amino acids. The CDR3 DNA reads TGTGCCAGCAGAATAGGGAACCTCTATGGCTACACCTTC. Translation: CASRIGNLYGYTF.

This clonotype was found a few times. V usage is TRBV4-1 and J usage is TRBJ1-1; D unclear. Germline assignment: CDR1 MGHRA and CDR2 YSYEKL. V was trimmed by 0 bases and J by 2 bases, leaving 7 bases between them. The CDR3 is made up of 14 amino acids. CDR3 nucleotide sequence: TGCGCCAGCAGCCAAGAGTGGGCCAACACTGAAGCTTTCTTT. Translated, it gives CASSQEWANTEAFF.

This clonotype was seen ten or more times. The rearrangement joins TRBV6-2 or TRBV6-3 to TRBJ2-7, with D perhaps matching TRBD1 (6 bases). This CDR3 has 12 amino acids. The V gene's germline CDR1 is MNHEY and CDR2 SVGEGT. Trimming pared 8 bases from V and 1 base from J, leaving 9 bases between. The DNA for the CDR3 is TGTGCCAGCTTGGGACAATCCTACGAGCAGTACTTC. Translating gives CASLGQSYEQYF.

V and J are TRBV9 and TRBJ2-6, with D uncertain. The CDR3 has 16 residues. V was pared by 0 bases and J by 0 bases, with 7 bases between. Germline values: CDR1 SGDLS, CDR2 YYNGEE. The CDR3 DNA reads TGTGCCAGCAGCGTAGGGTCGGCCTCTGGGGCCAACGTCCTGACTTTC. It translates to CASSVGSASGANVLTF.

In its sample, this clonotype was seen a few times. V usage is TRBV12-5 and J usage is TRBJ2-3; D unclear. CDR3 length: 13 amino acids. V lost 2 bases and J lost 6, with 9 bases in between. From germline, CDR1 is LGHNT and CDR2 FRNRAP. The CDR3 protein is CASGLPDRDTQYF. The CDR3 bases are TGTGCTAGTGGTTTGCCTGACCGTGATACGCAGTATTTT.

This clonotype was counted at least ten times. The chain carries TRBV12-3 or TRBV12-4 and TRBJ2-3; 12 bases map to TRBD2. The V segment lost 7 bases and the J segment 2 bases; nucleotides outside the gene matches: 10. This CDR3 has 17 residues. Written as DNA, the CDR3 is TGTGCCAGCACCCGACTAGCGGGGGTCCATCTCACAGATACGCAGTATTTT. Protein product: CASTRLAGVHLTDTQYF.

This clonotype was detected many times. V and J are TRBV10-3 and TRBJ2-7; D is perhaps TRBD1 (6 bases). The germline CDR1 and CDR2 sequences are ENHRY and SYGVKD. V was pared by 5 bases and J by 6 bases, with 14 bases between. The CDR3 is made up of 13 amino acids. CDR3 sequence reads: CAISPQGPREQYF. CDR3 DNA: TGTGCCATCAGTCCACAGGGCCCCCGCGAGCAGTACTTC.

Regarding this clonotype: A junction boundary mismatches the germline segment, possibly from a read error. This rearrangement joins TRBV24-1 to TRBJ1-1; 8 bases match TRBD1. The CDR3 has 13 amino acids. From germline, CDR1 is KGHDR and CDR2 SFDVKD. The CDR3 DNA follows: TGTGCCACCAGTGATTTTAGTTGGGACAGGCTGATCTTT. Protein sequence: CATSDFSWDRLIF.

This clonotype was seen more than once but under ten times. This rearrangement joins TRBV5-4 to TRBJ2-3, with TRBD2 matching 13 bases. Germline CDR1 and CDR2: SGHNT and YYREEE (reference sequence). The V gene end was trimmed by 4 bases and the J gene end by 5 bases; junction bases not matched to a gene: 4. The length of the CDR3 is 15 residues. The CDR3 nucleotides are TGTGCCAGCAGCAGCTGGACTAGCGGGGGAGATACGCAGTATTTT. This encodes CASSSWTSGGDTQYF.

This clonotype was counted only a few times. This chain uses TRBV7-9 with TRBJ1-6, with D unresolved. V shed 8 bases and J shed 4 bases, with 21 bases lying between them. The V gene's germline CDR1 is SEHNR and CDR2 FQNEAQ (reference sequence). The CDR3 sequence is 17 residues long. DNA for the CDR3: TGTGCCAGCTCCCCCGATAGTTACCGAAAATATAATTCACCCCTCCACTTT. Residues: CASSPDSYRKYNSPLHF.

This clonotype was recorded at least ten times. The J gene is TRBJ1-5, the V gene TRBV9; D is unclear. Between the trimmed V and J ends, which lost 0 bases and 2 bases, there was a span of 9 bases. The CDR3 consists of 15 residues. CDR1 and CDR2 from the germline V gene are SGDLS and YYNGEE. CDR3 sequence: CASSVGGWGNQPQHF. The CDR3 DNA follows: TGTGCCAGCAGCGTAGGGGGATGGGGCAATCAGCCCCAGCATTTT.

This clonotype appeared many times. The genes are TRBV5-1 and TRBJ2-3; D gene unclear. This CDR3 has 12 amino acids. V dropped 0 bases and J dropped 8 bases, with 7 bases sitting between them. The germline gives CDR1 SGHRS, CDR2 YFSETQ. In DNA form, the CDR3 reads TGCGCCAGCAGCTTGGAGGAAACTACGCAGTATTTT. Its protein is CASSLEETTQYF.

Of note for this clonotype: Since a much larger clone is just one base distant, this may be a read error. The V gene is TRBV6-6, the J gene TRBJ2-1, with D possibly TRBD1 on 6 matching bases. The CDR3 is made up of 12 amino acids. Germline V gives CDR1 MNHNY, CDR2 SVGAGI (reference sequence). Trimming took off 6 bases at V and 9 bases at J, with 12 bases between the two ends. The CDR3 here is CASRQGIGEQFF. The CDR3 bases are TGTGCCAGCAGACAGGGAATTGGTGAGCAGTTCTTC.

Many counts were recorded for this clonotype. V gene TRBV7-2 combines with J gene TRBJ1-1; unclear D gene. The V end lost 1 base, the J end lost 6 bases, and 12 bases lay between the germline ends. The germline V gene encodes CDR1 SGHTA and CDR2 FQGNSA. This CDR3 is built from 14 residues. CDR3 loop: CASSLEQLTPEAFF. The CDR3 DNA reads TGTGCCAGCAGCTTAGAACAGCTCACCCCTGAAGCTTTCTTT. The full variable domain, its missing parts supplied by reference TRBV7-2 and TRBJ1-1, is GAGVSQSPSNKVTEKGKDVELRCDPISGHTALYWYRQSLGQGLEFLIYFQGNSAPDKSGLPSDRFSAERTGGSVSTLTIQRTQQEDSAVYLCASSLEQLTPEAFFGQGTRLTVV.

To note about this clonotype: A clone one base away is much larger, so this may be a read error. V and J are TRBV5-1 and TRBJ2-3; 11 nucleotides match TRBD2. Germline V gene data show CDR1 as SGHRS and CDR2 as YFSETQ. This CDR3 is built from 16 residues. The CDR3 protein is CSSSYGTSGGTDTQYF. The CDR3 bases are TGCTCCAGCAGCTATGGGACTAGCGGAGGCACAGATACGCAGTATTTT.

This clonotype was seen ten or more times. The DNA for the CDR3 is TGCGCCAGCAGCTTGGGGGGACAGGGCGAGCCCCAGCATTTT. Amino acid sequence: CASSLGGQGEPQHF. The gene calls are TRBV5-1 and TRBJ1-5, with 9 bases fitting TRBD1. This CDR3 comprises 14 residues. J was trimmed by 8 bases and V by 0 bases; bases with no gene match: 3. Germline V gene data show CDR1 as SGHRS and CDR2 as YFSETQ.

This clonotype turned up a few times. The chain has TRBV6-5 and TRBJ1-1; D may be TRBD1 (5 bases). This CDR3 comprises 14 residues. The V and J ends lost 4 bases and 4 bases respectively, with 13 bases between them. Germline CDR1 and CDR2: MNHEY and SVGAGI. Here the CDR3 DNA reads TGTGCCAGCAGTTTTGCCAGGGTGGGCACTGAAGCTTTCTTT. Encoded protein: CASSFARVGTEAFF.

There are many counts of this clonotype. The CDR3 spells CASSLSGVYEQYV. In DNA, the CDR3 is TGTGCCAGCAGCTTGAGCGGGGTCTACGAGCAGTACGTC. This sequence joins TRBV5-4 and TRBJ2-7; 7 bases map to TRBD2. Germline CDR1 and CDR2: SGHNT and YYREEE (reference sequence). The CDR3 loop spans 13 amino acids. V gave up 1 base and J gave up 3 bases; unmatched junction bases: 1.